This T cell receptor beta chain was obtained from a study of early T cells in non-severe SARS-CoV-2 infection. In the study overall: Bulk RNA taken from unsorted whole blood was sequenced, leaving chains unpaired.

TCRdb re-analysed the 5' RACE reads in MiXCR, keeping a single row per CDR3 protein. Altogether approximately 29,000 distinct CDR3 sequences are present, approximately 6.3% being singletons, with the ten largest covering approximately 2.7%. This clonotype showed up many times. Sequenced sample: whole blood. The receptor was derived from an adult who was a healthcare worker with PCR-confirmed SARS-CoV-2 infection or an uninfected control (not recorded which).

For the CDR3, the DNA is TGTGCCAGCAGCCACGGGACGAGGGGCAATCAGCCCCAGCATTTT. Encoded protein: CASSHGTRGNQPQHF. V and J are TRBV27 and TRBJ1-5, with D possibly matching TRBD1 (5 bases). Germline V lookup: CDR1 MNHEY, CDR2 SMNVEV (reference sequence). V lost 6 bases and J 2 bases, leaving 14 bases between the germline ends. There are 15 residues in the CDR3.